Listed below are T cell receptor beta chains from one sample, sequenced in a study of OX40 agonist ivuxolimab in advanced cancers. Data came from immunoSEQ multiplex PCR; TCRdb stores just in-frame clones and leaves some out. Among over 30,000 clones listed, 82% were seen once. Sequencing used CD4+ or CD8+ T cells sorted from blood, obtained in a trial of the OX40 agonist ivuxolimab. The source is an adult with an advanced solid tumor such as melanoma, head and neck, liver or kidney cancer. Both conserved end residues are part of each CDR3. D genes are given only for firm matches. Only some rows state a clone size, as once, few, many or a class for expanded clones.

j_call	clone_size	v_call	d_call	cdr3_nt	cdr3_aa
TRBJ1-2	NA	TRBV6-5	NA	TGTGCCAGCAGTCCCTACTACGGGGGTGATCGTGGCTACACCTTC	CASSPYYGGDRGYTF
TRBJ2-2	NA	TRBV6-4	NA	TGTGCCAGCAGTCAGGACGGCCCGAACACCGGGGAGCTGTTTTTT	CASSQDGPNTGELFF
TRBJ2-1	NA	TRBV6-5	NA	TGTGCCAGCACTCGGGACTTACAACCTGAGCAGTTCTTC	CASTRDLQPEQFF
TRBJ1-3	NA	TRBV12-5	TRBD1	TGTGCTAGTGGTGCCCAGGGGGCAGCGGGAAACACCATATATTTT	CASGAQGAAGNTIYF
TRBJ1-1	NA	TRBV7-9	TRBD1	TGTGCCAGCAGCGACCGACAGGGGGCCACTGAAGCTTTCTTT	CASSDRQGATEAFF
TRBJ2-3	once	TRBV19	NA	TGTGCCAGTAGTGTTGGACGGAGAGATACGCAGTATTTT	CASSVGRRDTQYF
TRBJ1-2	NA	TRBV15	NA	TGTGCCACCAGCAGAGACAACTATGGCTACACCTTC	CATSRDNYGYTF
TRBJ2-6	NA	TRBV19	NA	TGTGCCAGTAGTAAAGGACAGGGGGCCAACGTCCTGACTTTC	CASSKGQGANVLTF
TRBJ2-3	NA	TRBV9	TRBD2	TGTGCCAGCAGCGGGGCGGGGGGCACAGATACGCAGTATTTT	CASSGAGGTDTQYF
TRBJ2-7	NA	TRBV5-1	NA	TGCGCCAGCAGCGGGGGCAGGTCTTCCTACGAGCAGTACTTC	CASSGGRSSYEQYF
TRBJ2-7	NA	TRBV18	NA	TGTGCCAGCTCCCGCGGATCGGCGGGGGAGCAGTACTTC	CASSRGSAGEQYF
TRBJ2-3	NA	TRBV5-1	TRBD2	TGCGCCAGCAGCTTGGGTATCGGGGGGGCATCAGATACGCAGTATTTT	CASSLGIGGASDTQYF
TRBJ1-1	NA	TRBV4-3	TRBD1	TGCGCCAGCAGCCAAGCCCAGACAGGGTTATACTCTGAAGCTTTCTTT	CASSQAQTGLYSEAFF
TRBJ1-6	NA	TRBV19	NA	TGTGCCAGTAGTATAGAAGGGACTAATTCACCCCTCCACTTT	CASSIEGTNSPLHF
TRBJ2-1	NA	TRBV6-1	TRBD1	TGTGCCAGCAGTGTTAGGGGGACAGGGTTTGAGCAGTTCTTC	CASSVRGTGFEQFF
TRBJ1-1	NA	TRBV7-2	TRBD1	TGTGCCAGCAGCTCTACAGGGGTCACTGAAGCTTTCTTT	CASSSTGVTEAFF
TRBJ1-2	NA	TRBV5-6	NA	TGTGCCAGCAGCCGCAGTTGGGGGGCCTATGGCTACACCTTC	CASSRSWGAYGYTF
TRBJ2-5	NA	TRBV9	NA	TGTGCCAGCAGCCCGAGGGGAGTCCAAGAGACCCAGTACTTC	CASSPRGVQETQYF
TRBJ2-3	NA	TRBV7-2	TRBD2	TGTGCCAGCAGCTTTAAAGCGGGGGTCACAGATACGCAGTATTTT	CASSFKAGVTDTQYF
TRBJ2-4	NA	TRBV6-4	TRBD1	TGTGCCAGCAGTGATGGACAGGGAGCAGCCAAAAACATTCAGTACTTC	CASSDGQGAAKNIQYF
TRBJ1-2	NA	TRBV7-2	NA	TGTGCCAGCACAAATAAGGGTACGAATCTTTTAGGCTACACCTTC	CASTNKGTNLLGYTF
TRBJ1-6	NA	TRBV7-2	TRBD1	TGTGCCAGCAGCGCCGGACAGGGAAATTCACCCCTCCACTTT	CASSAGQGNSPLHF
TRBJ2-7	NA	TRBV28	NA	TGTGCCAGCACCGACCGTAGCTACGAGCAGTACTTC	CASTDRSYEQYF
TRBJ2-7	NA	TRBV7-2	TRBD2	TGTGCCAGCAGCACTAGCGGGGGACTCTACGAGCAGTACTTC	CASSTSGGLYEQYF
TRBJ2-5	NA	TRBV7-2	TRBD2	TGTGCCAGCAGCTTAAGACTAGCGGGGGATGAGACCCAGTACTTC	CASSLRLAGDETQYF
TRBJ2-2	NA	TRBV19	NA	TGTGCCAGTAGTACCGATCGCACCCGAAGGACCGGGGAGCTGTTTTTT	CASSTDRTRRTGELFF
TRBJ2-2	NA	TRBV7-3	TRBD2	TGTGCCAGCAGCCCCACCCCCAGCGGGGCCCGGTCCGGGGAGCTGTTTTTT	CASSPTPSGARSGELFF
TRBJ1-2	NA	TRBV2	NA	TGTGCCAGTACCTTATCCGGGGCCTATGGCTACACCTTC	CASTLSGAYGYTF
TRBJ1-4	NA	TRBV5-6	NA	TGTGCCAGCAGCTTGTTTGCAGGGCCTCGGGCTAATGAAAAACTGTTTTTT	CASSLFAGPRANEKLFF
TRBJ2-3	once	TRBV28	TRBD1	TGTGCCAGCAGTTCCTCCCGGGACAGGGGGAGTACAGATACGCAGTATTTT	CASSSSRDRGSTDTQYF
TRBJ1-2	medium-sized	TRBV5-4	NA	TGTGCCAGCAGCGCTGGGGCGGGGGAGGTCTATGGCTACACCTTC	CASSAGAGEVYGYTF
TRBJ1-4	once	TRBV15	NA	TGTGCCACCAGCAGAGCGGGGGCAACTAATGAAAAACTGTTTTTT	CATSRAGATNEKLFF
TRBJ1-1	NA	TRBV7-9	TRBD1	TGTGCCAGCAGCTTACGGACAGGGGAAGGGGGTGAAGCTTTCTTT	CASSLRTGEGGEAFF
TRBJ2-3	NA	TRBV5-1	NA	TGCGCCAGCAGCTTGGTGGGGGCCACAGATACGCAGTATTTT	CASSLVGATDTQYF
TRBJ1-4	NA	TRBV18	NA	TGTGCCAGCTCACCACGGGCAGTCACTAATGAAAAACTGTTTTTT	CASSPRAVTNEKLFF
TRBJ2-1	NA	TRBV4-2	NA	TGTGCCAGCAGCCAAACCAGATCTGGTGGGGAGCAGTTCTTC	CASSQTRSGGEQFF
TRBJ1-2	NA	TRBV5-4	NA	TGTGCCAGCAGCTTGGTTTCCAGGGGAGGGGGCTACACCTTC	CASSLVSRGGGYTF